This T cell receptor beta chain comes out of a study of blood T cell repertoires in COVID-19. The wider study: COVID-19 samples, acute and convalescent, were from the United States, Italy and Spain. Sample material is recorded as cDNA or gDNA derived from T cells, B-cell-depleted T cells, or PBMCs.

The CDR3 contains 15 residues. Germline V gene sequence: CDR1 SGHDT, CDR2 YYEEEE. Unmatched junction bases numbered 5, after V lost 1 base and J lost 3 bases. Sequencing used immunoSEQ multiplex PCR; TCRdb keeps in-frame clones, though not all of them. The data contain approximately 89,000 clones, roughly 80% of them singletons. This chain joins TRBV5-6 and TRBJ2-3; 7 positions agree with TRBD2. The sequence was collected from a woman of 80 years or more with acute or convalescent COVID-19. Sequencing was done on a sample of peripheral blood. This CDR3 is CASSLMGLTTDTQYF. Here the CDR3 DNA reads TGTGCCAGCAGCTTGATGGGACTAACTACAGATACGCAGTATTTT.